The T cell receptor beta chain under discussion was sequenced for a study of cytomegalovirus exposure and HLA in healthy donors. Amplification used 60 Vbeta primers and 13 Jbeta primers. Sequenced by immunoSEQ multiplex PCR; TCRdb stores in-frame clones only, minus some. Altogether about 100,000 clones are present, around 80% being singletons, with the ten largest covering over 3.5%. This sequence originates from a woman aged 50 to 60 in good health and CMV-seropositive. Source material: PBMCs.

The CDR3 is CASRRSQNNEQFF. CDR3 DNA: TGTGCCAGCAGGCGGTCACAAAACAATGAGCAGTTCTTC. The genes are TRBV6-1 and TRBJ2-1; D not certain. Germline V gives CDR1 MNHNS, CDR2 SASEGT. V lost 6 bases to trimming and J lost 5 bases, with 11 bases between them. The CDR3 is made up of 13 amino acids.